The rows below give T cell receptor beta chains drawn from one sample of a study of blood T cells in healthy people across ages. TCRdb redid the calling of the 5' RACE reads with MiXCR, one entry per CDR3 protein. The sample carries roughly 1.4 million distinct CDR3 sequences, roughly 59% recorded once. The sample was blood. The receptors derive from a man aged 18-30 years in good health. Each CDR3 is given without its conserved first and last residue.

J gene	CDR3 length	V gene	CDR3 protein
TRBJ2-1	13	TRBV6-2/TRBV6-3	ASSPFGGIYNEQF
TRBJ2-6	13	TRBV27	ASSLIGAGANVLT
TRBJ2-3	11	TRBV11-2	ASRSGHPDTQY
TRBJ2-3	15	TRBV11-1	ASSSGLAGGREDTQY
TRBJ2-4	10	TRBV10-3	TIRDSLYERY
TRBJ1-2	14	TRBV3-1	ASSQDEGTGLYGYT
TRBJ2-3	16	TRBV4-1	ASSQDGGLAGGMNTQY
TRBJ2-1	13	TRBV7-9	ASSNHRGSYNEQF
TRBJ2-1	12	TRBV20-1	SAPESNVLNEQF
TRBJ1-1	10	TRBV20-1	STRELGTEAF
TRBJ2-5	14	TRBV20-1	SASGLAGVSYNEQY
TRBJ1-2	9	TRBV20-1	SAPEGYGYT
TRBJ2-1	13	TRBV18	ASHEGDRTYNEQF
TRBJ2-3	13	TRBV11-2	ASSLEGWGTDTQY
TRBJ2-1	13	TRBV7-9	ASSSPQANYNEQF
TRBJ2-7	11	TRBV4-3	ASSQDLGGWQY
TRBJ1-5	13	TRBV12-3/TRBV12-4	ASSFPGGGGQPQH
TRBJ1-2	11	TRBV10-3	ASRDRVNYGYT
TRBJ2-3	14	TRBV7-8	ASSLTQGSHDVTQY
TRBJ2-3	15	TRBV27	ASSSWFGGSLTDTQY
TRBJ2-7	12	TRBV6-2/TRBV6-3	ASSYHRSSYEQY
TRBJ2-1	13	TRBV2	ASELWGDSYNEQF
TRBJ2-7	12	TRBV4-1	ASSHQGGDYEQY
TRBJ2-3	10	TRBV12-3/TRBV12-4	ANSPAGDTQY
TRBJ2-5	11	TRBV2	AIPGTKEETQY
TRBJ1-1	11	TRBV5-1	ASSPEGTGEAF
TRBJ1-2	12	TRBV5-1	ASSLGSVNYGYT
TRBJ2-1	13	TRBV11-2	ASSLGLGQRNEQF
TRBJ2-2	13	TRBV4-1	ASRRLAGLTGELF
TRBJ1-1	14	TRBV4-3	ASSQDSGNDNTEAF
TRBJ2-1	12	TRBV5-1	ASSPLGPGGEQF
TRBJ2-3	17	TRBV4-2	ASSQQQGRGFGSTDTQY
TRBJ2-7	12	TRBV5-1	ASSLIDRYYEQY
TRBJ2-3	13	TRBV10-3	AITSGLAEADTQY
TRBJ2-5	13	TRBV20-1	SARDPDRLGETQY
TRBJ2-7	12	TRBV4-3	ASSYERGAYEQY
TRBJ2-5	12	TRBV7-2	ASSLGAVYNEQY
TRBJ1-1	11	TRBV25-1	ASIKGRNTEAF
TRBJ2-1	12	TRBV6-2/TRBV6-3	ASSTTTSGETQF
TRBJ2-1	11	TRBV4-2	ASSSSRLGEQF
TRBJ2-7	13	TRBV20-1	SASPTSGTLYEQY
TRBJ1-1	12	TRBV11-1	ASSSRQRNTEAF